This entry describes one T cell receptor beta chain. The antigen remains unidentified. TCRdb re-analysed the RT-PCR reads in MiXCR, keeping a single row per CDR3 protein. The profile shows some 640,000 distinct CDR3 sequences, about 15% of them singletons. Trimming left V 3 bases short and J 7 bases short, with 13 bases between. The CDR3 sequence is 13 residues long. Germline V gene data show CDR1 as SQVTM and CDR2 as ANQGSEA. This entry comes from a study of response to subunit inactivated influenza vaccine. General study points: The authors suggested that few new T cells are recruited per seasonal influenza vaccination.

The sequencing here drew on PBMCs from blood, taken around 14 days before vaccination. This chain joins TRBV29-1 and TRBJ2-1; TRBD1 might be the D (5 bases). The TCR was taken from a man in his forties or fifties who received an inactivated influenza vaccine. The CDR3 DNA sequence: TGCAGCGTTGACGGCCAGGGTAGTAATGAGCAGTTCTTC. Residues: CSVDGQGSNEQFF.